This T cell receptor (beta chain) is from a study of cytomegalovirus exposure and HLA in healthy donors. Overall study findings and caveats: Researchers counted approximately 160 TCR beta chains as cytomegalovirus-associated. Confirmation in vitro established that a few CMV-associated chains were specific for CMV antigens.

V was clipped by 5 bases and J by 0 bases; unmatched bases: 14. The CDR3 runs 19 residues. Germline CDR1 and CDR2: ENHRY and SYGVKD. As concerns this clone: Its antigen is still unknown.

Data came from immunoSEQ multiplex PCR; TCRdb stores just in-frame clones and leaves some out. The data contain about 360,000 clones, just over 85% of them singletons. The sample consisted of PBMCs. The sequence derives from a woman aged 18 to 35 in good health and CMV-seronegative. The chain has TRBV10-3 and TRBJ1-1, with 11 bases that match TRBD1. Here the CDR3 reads CAISHPLNGTGGLNTEAFF. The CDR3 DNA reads TGTGCCATCAGTCATCCACTTAATGGGACAGGGGGGCTGAACACTGAAGCTTTCTTT.